This TCR beta chain was recorded in a study of blood T cells in healthy people across ages (dated by TCRdb to between 2014 and 2017). Regarding the complete study: Template switching captured roughly one uniquely barcoded TCR beta cDNA molecule per two T cells in model experiments. The donors were divided into four age groups: young (average around 16 years), middle-aged (around 41), aged (roughly 60) and long-lived (about 90). Using deep sequencing normalized with unique cDNA molecular identifiers, the study measured how TCR beta repertoire diversity changes with age. To avoid experimental bias, donors of different ages were spread randomly across the sequencing lanes. The study analyzed two additional independent replicas of 1 million unique cDNA reads from the same blood draw for two donors, one aged 18 to 30 and one aged 80 or older.

The paper as a whole reports these results and caveats: Estimates of total diversity based on one million sequenced T cells were considered lower bounds and underestimates. Compared with the aged group, more naive CD4+ T cells, fewer expanded clones and increased TCR diversity were shown by the long-lived group, suggesting age selection. Observed TCR beta diversity per million T cells fell roughly linearly with age, and a significant reduction was already apparent by age around 40. Because profiling used bulk unsorted PBMCs, naive and antigen-experienced compartments could not be compared conclusively. A strong correlation was found between observed TCR beta diversity and the percentage of naive T cells measured by flow cytometry. Because the CMV infection status of the donors was unknown, age-related changes in expanded clonotypes may potentially have been confounded.

Library method: 5' RACE. Sequencing instrument: Illumina HiSeq 2500. A second PCR of about 6 to 12 cycles was run with a J-beta primer mix and a sample-barcoded 5' primer. Each TCR beta cDNA molecule received a unique molecular identifier from a template-switch 5' adaptor carrying 12 random nucleotides. Each sample yielded at least 3 million CDR3-containing paired-end reads. First-strand cDNA synthesis was performed from all RNA using the Mint cDNA synthesis kit, with priming by a TRBC-specific oligonucleotide. All cDNA was treated with uracil-DNA glycosylase and then went through a first 18-cycle PCR with the universal primers M1SS and BC2_uni_R. The paper's processing steps were these. For normalization, 1 million high-quality reads, each with a distinct molecular identifier, were randomly selected from each sample. Instead of being binned into consensus sequences, reads with shared molecular identifiers were discarded. MiTCR, set to a Q25 quality threshold and the strictest error-elimination algorithm, was used for CDR3 identification, clonotype clustering and error correction. A nonparametric unseen species model with Euler transformation was used to estimate a lower bound on total TCR beta diversity. The public reads were quality trimmed at Q25 with fastp and then assembled into clones with MiXCR by TCRdb, keeping productive beta chains. Records with the same CDR3 protein are collapsed into one entry carrying the most frequent genes and DNA. It is TCRdb's table, rather than the study itself, that gives the V and J calls and clone size. For this sample there are roughly 1,500,000 distinct CDR3 sequences; approximately 32% appear just once. Jointly, the top ten make up 11% of the sample.

The donors were roughly 40 Caucasian individuals from Russia, aged about 6 to 95 years, who were systemically healthy. Each donor gave about 9.8 milliliters of peripheral blood, drawn into EDTA-treated Vacutainer tubes. Ficoll-Paque density-gradient centrifugation was used to isolate PBMCs, with at least 7 million obtained per sample. Total RNA, at least 6 micrograms per sample, was extracted from PBMCs with Trizol reagent. For every donor, an aliquot of PBMCs went through flow cytometry to measure the percentages of naive CD45RAhigh/CD27high T cells. Points on this clonotype: What this receptor recognizes is not known. Base qualities were left out, and no much larger clone turns up one base away.

Its CDR3 holds 11 amino acids, cysteine through phenylalanine. Just the 33-base CDR3 DNA is kept, in frame starting at base 1. The germline V gene (reference sequence) yields DFQATT for CDR1 and SNEGSKA for CDR2. The trim is 5 bases for V and 1 base for J, with a gap of 6 bases between the germline ends. Sequenced material: blood. The sequence joins TRBV20-1 to TRBJ2-7; the D gene cannot be resolved reliably. This clonotype was sampled from a woman aged 25 to 39 in good health. The base sequence is TGCAGTGCTGAGGTATCCTACGAGCAGTACTTC. It translates as CSAEVSYEQYF.